This is a list of T cell receptor beta chains from one sample in a study of T cell changes during pregnancy in multiple sclerosis. Measured with immunoSEQ multiplex PCR; TCRdb has only the in-frame clones, and not every one. The repertoire includes about 57,000 clones, around 90% of them detected once, and 0.15% to 0.2% sits in the top ten. Sequenced here: CD4+ T cells from peripheral blood mononuclear cells, sampled in the second trimester of pregnancy. All receptors come from a female donor with multiple sclerosis, enrolled in a pregnancy study. Both conserved end residues are part of each CDR3. The order of the fields is clone size, J gene, V gene, D gene, CDR3 protein, CDR3 DNA. A D gene is named only where the DNA matches it firmly. Expanded clones get a size class; other rows say once, few or many, or leave the size out.

clone size: NA
J gene: TRBJ2-7
V gene: TRBV27
D gene: NA
CDR3 protein: CASSFRQPSYEQYF
CDR3 DNA: TGTGCCAGCAGTTTTCGACAGCCCTCCTACGAGCAGTACTTC

clone size: NA
J gene: TRBJ2-2
V gene: TRBV7-3
D gene: TRBD2
CDR3 protein: CASSLGAGLNTGELFF
CDR3 DNA: TGTGCCAGCAGCTTAGGAGCGGGGCTGAACACCGGGGAGCTGTTTTTT

clone size: NA
J gene: TRBJ2-2
V gene: TRBV2
D gene: NA
CDR3 protein: CASTGRMTMGELFF
CDR3 DNA: TGTGCCAGCACGGGCAGGATGACTATGGGGGAGCTGTTTTTT

clone size: NA
J gene: TRBJ2-7
V gene: TRBV10-3
D gene: NA
CDR3 protein: CAIRGERDGYEQYF
CDR3 DNA: TGTGCCATCAGAGGGGAAAGGGATGGCTACGAGCAGTACTTC

clone size: NA
J gene: TRBJ2-7
V gene: TRBV15
D gene: NA
CDR3 protein: CATSTDRRAGYEQYF
CDR3 DNA: TGTGCCACCAGCACGGACAGGAGGGCCGGCTACGAGCAGTACTTC

clone size: NA
J gene: TRBJ1-5
V gene: TRBV27
D gene: NA
CDR3 protein: CASKQGGAQPQHF
CDR3 DNA: TGTGCCAGTAAGCAGGGAGGTGCTCAGCCCCAGCATTTT

clone size: NA
J gene: TRBJ2-7
V gene: TRBV27
D gene: TRBD2
CDR3 protein: CASSLYRGGSSSYEQYF
CDR3 DNA: TGTGCCAGCAGTTTATATCGGGGGGGGAGTTCTTCCTACGAGCAGTACTTC

clone size: NA
J gene: TRBJ1-2
V gene: TRBV7-9
D gene: TRBD1
CDR3 protein: CASSLLTGGERGYTF
CDR3 DNA: TGTGCCAGCAGCTTATTAACAGGGGGCGAACGAGGCTACACCTTC

clone size: NA
J gene: TRBJ2-2
V gene: TRBV9
D gene: TRBD1
CDR3 protein: CASSVNHGTGANTGELFF
CDR3 DNA: TGTGCCAGCAGCGTAAACCATGGGACAGGCGCGAACACCGGGGAGCTGTTTTTT

clone size: once
J gene: TRBJ1-1
V gene: TRBV7-2
D gene: NA
CDR3 protein: CASSLGANTEAFF
CDR3 DNA: TGTGCCAGCAGCTTAGGAGCGAACACTGAAGCTTTCTTT

clone size: NA
J gene: TRBJ1-5
V gene: TRBV7-9
D gene: NA
CDR3 protein: CASSLAGRGNQPQHF
CDR3 DNA: TGTGCCAGCAGCTTAGCAGGGCGCGGGAATCAGCCCCAGCATTTT

clone size: NA
J gene: TRBJ2-7
V gene: TRBV11-2
D gene: NA
CDR3 protein: CASSLDAGKSYEQYF
CDR3 DNA: TGTGCCAGCAGCTTAGATGCGGGAAAGTCCTACGAGCAGTACTTC

clone size: NA
J gene: TRBJ2-2
V gene: TRBV19
D gene: NA
CDR3 protein: CASSSRGASNTGELFF
CDR3 DNA: TGTGCCAGTAGTTCCCGGGGAGCTTCGAACACCGGGGAGCTGTTTTTT

clone size: NA
J gene: TRBJ2-3
V gene: TRBV15
D gene: TRBD1
CDR3 protein: CATSYYRGADTQYF
CDR3 DNA: TGTGCCACCAGTTACTACAGGGGCGCAGATACGCAGTATTTT

clone size: NA
J gene: TRBJ2-1
V gene: TRBV4-2
D gene: TRBD2
CDR3 protein: CASSQDLGLAGNNEQFF
CDR3 DNA: TGTGCCAGCAGCCAAGATCTAGGACTAGCGGGGAACAATGAGCAGTTCTTC

clone size: NA
J gene: TRBJ1-3
V gene: TRBV9
D gene: TRBD1
CDR3 protein: CASSVGTGGGSGNTIYF
CDR3 DNA: TGTGCCAGCAGCGTAGGAACAGGGGGAGGCTCTGGAAACACCATATATTTT

clone size: NA
J gene: TRBJ2-3
V gene: TRBV5-1
D gene: NA
CDR3 protein: CASYEGQTEASTQYF
CDR3 DNA: TGCGCCAGTTATGAGGGCCAAACAGAGGCCAGTACGCAGTATTTT

clone size: NA
J gene: TRBJ2-4
V gene: TRBV7-9
D gene: NA
CDR3 protein: CASSSPRAKNIQYF
CDR3 DNA: TGTGCCAGCAGCTCCCCTAGGGCCAAAAACATTCAGTACTTC

clone size: NA
J gene: TRBJ2-3
V gene: TRBV19
D gene: TRBD2
CDR3 protein: CASGTGGFTTDTQYF
CDR3 DNA: TGTGCCAGTGGGACGGGGGGATTTACTACAGATACGCAGTATTTT

clone size: NA
J gene: TRBJ1-2
V gene: TRBV30
D gene: NA
CDR3 protein: CAWRIGGIGYGYTF
CDR3 DNA: TGTGCCTGGAGGATCGGGGGAATTGGTTATGGCTACACCTTC

clone size: NA
J gene: TRBJ2-1
V gene: TRBV19
D gene: TRBD2
CDR3 protein: CASSLSGGARNEQFF
CDR3 DNA: TGTGCCAGTAGTTTAAGCGGGGGGGCGAGGAATGAGCAGTTCTTC

clone size: few
J gene: TRBJ2-2
V gene: TRBV5-1
D gene: NA
CDR3 protein: CASSEPSLNRELFF
CDR3 DNA: TGCGCCAGCAGCGAGCCTAGTTTGAATAGGGAGCTGTTTTTT

clone size: NA
J gene: TRBJ1-1
V gene: TRBV5-1
D gene: NA
CDR3 protein: CASSPRGGTEAFF
CDR3 DNA: TGCGCCAGCAGCCCCCGGGGGGGCACTGAAGCTTTCTTT

clone size: NA
J gene: TRBJ2-7
V gene: TRBV5-6
D gene: NA
CDR3 protein: CASSFYRQGYRDF
CDR3 DNA: TGTGCCAGCAGCTTTTACCGTCAGGGGTATCGGGACTTC

clone size: NA
J gene: TRBJ1-1
V gene: TRBV6-1
D gene: NA
CDR3 protein: CASSEVGARTEAFF
CDR3 DNA: TGTGCCAGCAGTGAGGTAGGGGCGCGGACTGAAGCTTTCTTT

clone size: NA
J gene: TRBJ1-5
V gene: TRBV6-5
D gene: NA
CDR3 protein: CASGRPQHF
CDR3 DNA: TGTGCCAGCGGGAGGCCCCAGCATTTT

clone size: few
J gene: TRBJ1-1
V gene: TRBV5-1
D gene: NA
CDR3 protein: CASSDLPGVGTEAFF
CDR3 DNA: TGCGCCAGCAGTGACCTGCCAGGGGTTGGCACTGAAGCTTTCTTT

clone size: NA
J gene: TRBJ1-5
V gene: TRBV5-5
D gene: NA
CDR3 protein: CASSLGGDQPQHF
CDR3 DNA: TGTGCCAGCAGCTTGGGGGGGGACCAGCCCCAGCATTTT

clone size: NA
J gene: TRBJ2-3
V gene: TRBV5-1
D gene: TRBD1
CDR3 protein: CASSVSFGQGATDTQYF
CDR3 DNA: TGCGCCAGCAGCGTTTCTTTCGGGCAGGGGGCAACAGATACGCAGTATTTT

clone size: NA
J gene: TRBJ2-2
V gene: TRBV28
D gene: TRBD2
CDR3 protein: CASSLLAGGQNTGELFF
CDR3 DNA: TGTGCCAGCAGTCTACTAGCGGGAGGACAGAACACCGGGGAGCTGTTTTTT

clone size: NA
J gene: TRBJ2-1
V gene: TRBV28
D gene: TRBD2
CDR3 protein: CASSTGLVIHEQFF
CDR3 DNA: TGTGCCAGCAGCACGGGACTAGTCATCCATGAGCAGTTCTTC

clone size: once
J gene: TRBJ2-7
V gene: TRBV5-1
D gene: TRBD2
CDR3 protein: CASSLIPTALAGGSYEQYF
CDR3 DNA: TGCGCCAGCAGCTTGATTCCGACAGCTTTAGCGGGGGGATCCTACGAGCAGTACTTC

clone size: NA
J gene: TRBJ2-5
V gene: TRBV27
D gene: TRBD2
CDR3 protein: CASSRRPLAGVPPPQYF
CDR3 DNA: TGTGCCAGCAGCCGACGACCCCTAGCGGGAGTTCCTCCGCCCCAGTACTTC

clone size: once
J gene: TRBJ2-5
V gene: TRBV5-6
D gene: NA
CDR3 protein: CASNIRQIQETQYF
CDR3 DNA: TGTGCCAGCAACATACGCCAGATCCAAGAGACCCAGTACTTC

clone size: NA
J gene: TRBJ1-4
V gene: TRBV5-4
D gene: TRBD1
CDR3 protein: CASSLGADRGRWEKLFF
CDR3 DNA: TGTGCCAGCAGCTTGGGGGCGGACAGGGGACGTTGGGAAAAACTGTTTTTT

clone size: NA
J gene: TRBJ1-1
V gene: TRBV5-1
D gene: NA
CDR3 protein: CASSSRAVMNTEAFF
CDR3 DNA: TGCGCCAGCAGCTCTCGTGCAGTGATGAACACTGAAGCTTTCTTT